This TCR beta chain came from a study of shared clonotypes between healthy human individuals. General observations from the study: The naive CD4 repertoires of a handful of donors were compared, and around 5.1% of clonotypes were shared. Naive subsets usually exceeded memory subsets in estimated richness. Clonotype sharing across donors was expected to vary with sequencing depth.

Comments on this clone: Antigen: not known.

Each PCR replicate from the sorted subsets contained about 200 ng DNA, which is about 31,000 T cell genomes. Method: immunoSEQ multiplex PCR; TCRdb's copy keeps in-frame clones and lacks some. Among fewer than 700,000 clones listed, roughly 95% were seen once. V was cut by 4 bases and J by 4 bases, with 14 bases left in between. Germline CDR1 SGHDT, CDR2 YYEEEE. The CDR3 is 14 amino acids. CD8 cells classed as naive were CD45RO-negative and positively selected for CCR7, excluding terminally differentiated effector memory CD45RA+ cells. The sample taken for sequencing was naive CD8+ T cells sorted from blood. The J gene is TRBJ1-1, the V gene TRBV5-6; D uncertain. The sequence was obtained from a woman in her 30s in good health. The CDR3 DNA reads TGTGCCAGCAGCCCTATGGGGTTCGGCACTGAAGCTTTCTTT. It codes for CASSPMGFGTEAFF.